A selection of T cell receptor beta chains follows, all from one sample in a study of CD8 T cells in ankylosing spondylitis. MiXCR, run by TCRdb on the 5' RACE reads, gives a single entry per CDR3 protein. The data hold 150,000 to 200,000 distinct CDR3 sequences, with approximately 18% observed a single time. What was sequenced was blood, either unsorted or a sorted T cell fraction (not recorded which). These receptors were obtained from a male donor aged 5 to 29 with ankylosing spondylitis or in good health (not recorded which). Each CDR3 is given with its conserved first and last residue. D genes are given only for firm matches. Clone size is given for some rows only: seen once, a few or many times, or a class if the clone is expanded.

>13|NA|TRBJ2-7|many|TRBV7-9
CASGGLRAYEQYF
TGTGCCAGCGGTGGGCTCCGTGCCTACGAGCAGTACTTC
>13|NA|TRBJ1-2|NA|TRBV2
CASSAQPLYGYTF
TGTGCCAGCTCGGCCCAGCCCCTTTATGGCTACACCTTC
>14|NA|TRBJ2-1|many|TRBV12-3/TRBV12-4
CASLVQSSYNEQFF
TGTGCCAGCCTAGTTCAGAGCTCCTACAATGAGCAGTTCTTC
>20|TRBD2|TRBJ2-3|NA|TRBV6-2/TRBV6-3
CASSSWRNPRLAGLTDTQYF
TGTGCCAGCAGTTCCTGGCGAAATCCTCGACTAGCGGGATTGACAGATACGCAGTATTTT
>16|NA|TRBJ2-2|many|TRBV5-1
CASSPGGLRNTGELFF
TGCGCCAGCAGCCCAGGGGGACTGCGTAACACCGGGGAGCTGTTTTTT
>11|NA|TRBJ2-1|many|TRBV12-3/TRBV12-4
CASSLNNEQFF
TGCGCCAGCAGCTTGAACAATGAGCAGTTCTTC
>13|NA|TRBJ2-2|many|TRBV7-9
CASSSWLDGELFF
TGTGCCAGCAGCTCCTGGCTAGACGGGGAGCTGTTTTTT
>14|TRBD1|TRBJ2-5|few|TRBV29-1
CSVEGQGYPETQYF
TGCAGCGTTGAAGGACAGGGCTATCCAGAGACCCAGTACTTC
>14|TRBD2|TRBJ2-1|many|TRBV10-3
CAISGLAGDNEQFF
TGTGCCATCAGTGGTCTAGCGGGGGACAATGAGCAGTTCTTC
>16|NA|TRBJ1-2|many|TRBV7-2
CASSLDGGGTNYGYTF
TGTGCCAGCAGCTTAGATGGGGGCGGAACTAACTATGGCTACACCTTC
>15|TRBD1|TRBJ1-6|NA|TRBV18
CASSTNNRGISPLHF
TGTGCCAGCTCAACGAATAACAGGGGGATCTCACCCCTCCACTTT
>15|TRBD2|TRBJ2-3|many|TRBV7-2
CASSLLAGLTDTQYF
TGTGCCAGCAGCTTACTAGCGGGGCTCACAGATACGCAGTATTTT
>17|TRBD1|TRBJ2-2|many|TRBV2
CASSEQGARRNTGELFF
TGTGCCAGCAGTGAACAGGGGGCGCGGAGGAACACCGGGGAGCTGTTTTTT
>14|NA|TRBJ2-1|many|TRBV18
CASSPLDSNNEQFF
TGTGCCAGCTCACCCTTGGACTCTAACAATGAGCAGTTCTTC
>15|TRBD1|TRBJ2-1|many|TRBV5-1
CASSFDRGRINEQFF
TGCGCCAGCAGCTTTGACAGGGGGCGCATAAATGAGCAGTTCTTC
>21|NA|TRBJ2-1|many|TRBV15
CATSSPRDGISPKSSYNEQFF
TGTGCCACCAGCAGCCCCAGGGACGGGATATCCCCGAAAAGCTCCTACAATGAGCAGTTCTTC
>12|NA|TRBJ2-3|many|TRBV28
CASSSGGDTQYF
TGTGCCAGCAGTTCAGGGGGGGATACGCAGTATTTT
>15|NA|TRBJ2-7|many|TRBV7-9
CASSSHQDRPYEQYF
TGTGCCAGCAGCTCCCATCAAGACAGACCCTACGAGCAGTACTTC
>15|TRBD1|TRBJ1-6|many|TRBV11-2
CASRPGGTDNSPLHF
TGTGCCAGCAGGCCAGGGGGGACAGATAATTCACCCCTCCACTTT
>17|NA|TRBJ2-6|NA|TRBV4-3
CASSQSPSGFGANVLTF
TGCGCCAGCAGCCAATCCCCCTCGGGGTTTGGGGCCAACGTCCTGACTTTC
>16|TRBD1|TRBJ2-3|many|TRBV24-1
CATSDPGQGEADTQYF
TGTGCCACCAGTGATCCGGGACAGGGGGAGGCAGATACGCAGTATTTT
>14|NA|TRBJ2-5|NA|TRBV5-5
CASSLYPARETQYF
TGTGCCAGCAGCTTGTACCCTGCCCGTGAGACCCAGTACTTC
>16|NA|TRBJ2-3|many|TRBV24-1
CATSGPLAAGTDTQYF
TGTGCCACCAGCGGACCTCTAGCAGCCGGCACAGATACGCAGTATTTT